This TCR beta chain was observed in a study of blood T cell repertoires in COVID-19. The wider study: Acute and convalescent COVID-19 samples came from the United States, Italy and Spain. Nucleic acid was either cDNA or gDNA, and it came from T cells, B-cell-depleted T cells, or PBMCs.

CDR3 length equals 15 residues. Trimming cost V 5 bases and J 7 bases; bases outside gene matches: 9. The V gene's germline CDR1 is SGHVS and CDR2 FQNEAQ. Original processing methods: Estimates of nucleated cell counts were drawn from the amplification of reference gene primers. Repertoires were generated with immunoSEQ multiplex PCR, while TCRdb's copy carries only in-frame clones and drops some. The V and J calls and clone size come from that table; D and trimming were worked out from the DNA. Altogether 290,000 or so clones are present, around 90% being singletons, with the ten largest covering around 2.1%.

The chain employs TRBV7-8 and TRBJ2-1; TRBD1 matches at 9 bases. Input material: peripheral blood. This TCR was recovered from a man aged 18 to 29 with active or convalescent COVID-19. The CDR3 sequence: CASSVGQGLVNEQFF. In DNA form, the CDR3 reads TGTGCCAGCAGCGTAGGACAGGGGTTGGTAAATGAGCAGTTCTTC.